The present T cell receptor beta chain was sequenced within a study of cytomegalovirus exposure and HLA in healthy donors (dated by TCRdb to 2015 to 2018). General notes on the study: A later analysis indicated that the 95 to 150 validation repertoires were generated on the platform also employed for the 650 to 850 repertoires of the first cohort. To predict cytomegalovirus infection status, the study combined high-throughput TCR immunosequencing, statistical association of individual TCRs with disease status, and machine learning. Along with the approximately 620-subject first cohort, a separate validation cohort of over a hundred different subjects was used. The study was designed to test whether signatures of past pathogen exposure could be identified by cataloging public T cell receptors.

Separate from the approximately 690-subject first cohort, the validation cohort of around 130 subjects was the group to which the donors belonged. Of note for this clone: The specificity of this receptor is unknown. No qualities accompany the bases; no much larger clone lies one base away.

A distance of 7 bases separates the germline ends of V and J, which lose 2 bases and 8 bases respectively. Counted from cysteine to phenylalanine, this CDR3 has 12 amino acids. Only the CDR3 DNA stays, 36 bases, in frame from base 1. CDR1 and CDR2, per the germline V gene, are MDHEN and SYDVKM. To prepare the library, the immunoSEQ multiplex PCR assay was applied. The authors' pipeline ran thus. A statistical classification framework was built to diagnose cytomegalovirus status from the catalog of TCR beta chain sequences. In TCRdb, the immuneACCESS table is reduced to in-frame sequences with V and J assigned. These tables do not hold every clone; where another copy was compared, an unresolved V gene accounts for under half, and the others remain unexplained. V and J calls and clone size follow that table, whereas D and trimming were derived from the DNA. This sample lists approximately 270,000 clones; roughly nine tenths were detected once. Around 11% of the sample goes to the ten largest clones.

Summary of the overall study and its limitations: Subsequent analysis determined that TCRs grouped into clusters in the first cohort also showed a tendency toward co-occurrence across the 120 or so validation repertoires, and 94% of cluster scores exceeded 0. In vitro tests confirmed that a few of the cytomegalovirus-associated TCR beta chains recognize cytomegalovirus antigens. Most TCR sequences were seen in very few donors, while some public TCRs were found in many individuals. A total of roughly 160 TCR beta chains were listed by the study as associated with cytomegalovirus. A later analysis lacked HLA typing for the validation cohort, so it scored co-occurrence in that cohort across all 130 or so repertoires. Cytomegalovirus status was reported to be diagnosed by the classifier with high specificity and sensitivity in both the original and validation cohorts. According to the authors, the approach could potentially be generalized to other disease states and immunological phenotypes.

The clonotype originates from a man between 18 and 29 years old in good health and CMV-seropositive. The chain is assembled from TRBV28 and TRBJ2-1; the D segment may tentatively be TRBD1 or TRBD2, each giving 5 matched bases. The specimen was PBMCs. CDR3 loop: CASSLEGYEQFF. The bases read TGTGCCAGCAGTTTAGAGGGGTATGAGCAGTTCTTC.